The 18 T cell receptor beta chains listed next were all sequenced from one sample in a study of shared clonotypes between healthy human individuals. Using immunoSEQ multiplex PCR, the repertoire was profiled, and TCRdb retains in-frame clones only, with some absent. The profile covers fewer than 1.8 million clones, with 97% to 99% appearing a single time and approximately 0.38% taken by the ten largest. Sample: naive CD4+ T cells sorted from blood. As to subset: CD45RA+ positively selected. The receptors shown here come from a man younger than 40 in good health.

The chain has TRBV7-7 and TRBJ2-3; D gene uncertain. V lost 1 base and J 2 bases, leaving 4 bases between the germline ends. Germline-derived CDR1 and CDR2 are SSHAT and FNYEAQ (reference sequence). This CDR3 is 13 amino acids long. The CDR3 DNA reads TGTGCCAGCAGCTTAGTGCCCACAGATACGCAGTATTTT. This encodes CASSLVPTDTQYF.

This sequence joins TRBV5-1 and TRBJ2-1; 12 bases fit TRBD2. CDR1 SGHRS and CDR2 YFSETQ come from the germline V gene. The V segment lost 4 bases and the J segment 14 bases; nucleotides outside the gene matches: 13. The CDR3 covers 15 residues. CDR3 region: CASSPRLAGEVGKFF. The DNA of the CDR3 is TGCGCCAGCAGCCCCCGACTAGCGGGAGAGGTTGGGAAGTTCTTC.

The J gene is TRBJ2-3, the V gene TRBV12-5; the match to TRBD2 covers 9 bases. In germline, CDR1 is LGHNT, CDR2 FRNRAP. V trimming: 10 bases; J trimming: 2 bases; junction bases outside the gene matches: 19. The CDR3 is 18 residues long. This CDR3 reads CATAVGGRAVQDTDTQYF. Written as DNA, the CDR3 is TGTGCTACCGCTGTTGGCGGGAGGGCCGTTCAGGACACAGATACGCAGTATTTT. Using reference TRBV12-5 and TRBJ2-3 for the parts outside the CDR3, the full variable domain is DARVTQTPRHKVTEMGQEVTMRCQPILGHNTVFWYRQTMMQGLELLAYFRNRAPLDDSGMPKDRFSAEMPDATLATLKIQPSEPRDSAVYFCATAVGGRAVQDTDTQYFGPGTRLTVL.

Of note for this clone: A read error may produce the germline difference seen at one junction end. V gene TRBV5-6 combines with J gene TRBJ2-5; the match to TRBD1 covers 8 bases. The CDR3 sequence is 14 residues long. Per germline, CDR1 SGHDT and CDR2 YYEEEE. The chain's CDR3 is CASSSTGVQKTQYF. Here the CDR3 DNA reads TGTGCCAGCAGTTCGACAGGGGTCCAAAAGACCCAGTACTTC.

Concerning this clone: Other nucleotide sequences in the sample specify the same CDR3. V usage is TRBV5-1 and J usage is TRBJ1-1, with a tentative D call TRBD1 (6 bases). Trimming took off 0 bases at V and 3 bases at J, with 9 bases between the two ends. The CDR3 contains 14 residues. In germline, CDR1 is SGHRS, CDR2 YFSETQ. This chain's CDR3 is CASSLVKGDTEAFF. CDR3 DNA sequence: TGCGCCAGCAGCTTGGTTAAGGGGGACACTGAAGCTTTCTTT.

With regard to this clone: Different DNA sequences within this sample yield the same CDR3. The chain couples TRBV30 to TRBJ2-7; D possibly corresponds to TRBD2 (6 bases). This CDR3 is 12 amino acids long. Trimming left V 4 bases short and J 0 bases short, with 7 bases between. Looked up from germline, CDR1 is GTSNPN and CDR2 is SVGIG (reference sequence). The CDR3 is CAWTGSSYEQYF. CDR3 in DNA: TGTGCCTGGACCGGGAGCTCCTACGAGCAGTACTTC.

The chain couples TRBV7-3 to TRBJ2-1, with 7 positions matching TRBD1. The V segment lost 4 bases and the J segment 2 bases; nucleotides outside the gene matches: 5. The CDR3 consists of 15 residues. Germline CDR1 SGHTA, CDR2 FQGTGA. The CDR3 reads CASSSPDRAYNEQFF. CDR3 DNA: TGTGCCAGCAGCTCACCAGACAGGGCCTACAATGAGCAGTTCTTC.

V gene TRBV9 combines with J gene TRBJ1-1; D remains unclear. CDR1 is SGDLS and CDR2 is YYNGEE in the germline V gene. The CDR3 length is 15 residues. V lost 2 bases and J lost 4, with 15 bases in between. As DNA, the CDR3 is TGTGCCAGCAGCGTCCCTCCGAGCGTGCTCACTGAAGCTTTCTTT. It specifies CASSVPPSVLTEAFF.

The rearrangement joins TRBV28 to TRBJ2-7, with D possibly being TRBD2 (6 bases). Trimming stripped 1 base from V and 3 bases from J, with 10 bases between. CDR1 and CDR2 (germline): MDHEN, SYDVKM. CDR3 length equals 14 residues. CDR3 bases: TGTGCCAGCAGTTTATCAGGGACTTACTACGAGCAGTACTTC. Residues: CASSLSGTYYEQYF.

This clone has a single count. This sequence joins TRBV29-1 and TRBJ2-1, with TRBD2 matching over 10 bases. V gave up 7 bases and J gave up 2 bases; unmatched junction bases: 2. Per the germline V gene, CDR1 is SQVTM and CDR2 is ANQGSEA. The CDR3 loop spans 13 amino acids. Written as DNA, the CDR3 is TGCAGCGCTAGCGGGAGAGCCTACAATGAGCAGTTCTTC. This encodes CSASGRAYNEQFF.

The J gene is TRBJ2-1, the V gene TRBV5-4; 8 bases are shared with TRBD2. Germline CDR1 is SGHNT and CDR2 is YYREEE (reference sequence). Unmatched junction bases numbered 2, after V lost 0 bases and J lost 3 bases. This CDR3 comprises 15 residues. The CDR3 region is CASSLDGRDYNEQFF. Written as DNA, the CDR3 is TGTGCCAGCAGCTTGGACGGGAGGGACTACAATGAGCAGTTCTTC.

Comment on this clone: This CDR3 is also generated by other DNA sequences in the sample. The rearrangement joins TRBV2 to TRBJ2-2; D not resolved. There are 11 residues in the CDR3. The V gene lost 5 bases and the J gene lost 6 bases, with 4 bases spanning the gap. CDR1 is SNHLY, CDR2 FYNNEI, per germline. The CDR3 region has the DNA TGTGCCAGCAGTCCGGCCGGGGAGCTGTTTTTT. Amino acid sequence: CASSPAGELFF.

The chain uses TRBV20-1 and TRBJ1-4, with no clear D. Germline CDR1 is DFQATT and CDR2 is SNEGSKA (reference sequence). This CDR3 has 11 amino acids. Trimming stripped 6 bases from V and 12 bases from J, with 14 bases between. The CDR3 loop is CSAAKTGQLFF. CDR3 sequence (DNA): TGCAGTGCCGCTAAGACTGGACAACTGTTTTTT.

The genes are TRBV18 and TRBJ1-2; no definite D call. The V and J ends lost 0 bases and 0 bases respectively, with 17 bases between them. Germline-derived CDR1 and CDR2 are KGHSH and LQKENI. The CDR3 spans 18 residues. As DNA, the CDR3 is TGTGCCAGCTCACCACCCCGGGTCCCAAAAAACTCTAACTATGGCTACACCTTC. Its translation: CASSPPRVPKNSNYGYTF.

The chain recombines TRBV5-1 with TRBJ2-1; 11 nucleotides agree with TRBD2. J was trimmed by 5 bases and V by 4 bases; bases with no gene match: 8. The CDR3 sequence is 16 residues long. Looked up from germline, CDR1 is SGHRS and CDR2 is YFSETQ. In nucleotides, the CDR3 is TGCGCCAGCAGCCGGGATGGGACTAGCGGAAACAATGAGCAGTTCTTC. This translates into CASSRDGTSGNNEQFF.

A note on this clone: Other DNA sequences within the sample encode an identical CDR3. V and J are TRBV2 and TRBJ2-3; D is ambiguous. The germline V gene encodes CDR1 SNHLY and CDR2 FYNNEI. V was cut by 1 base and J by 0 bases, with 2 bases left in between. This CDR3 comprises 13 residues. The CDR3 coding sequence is TGTGCCAGCAGTGAAGACAGCACAGATACGCAGTATTTT. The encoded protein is CASSEDSTDTQYF.

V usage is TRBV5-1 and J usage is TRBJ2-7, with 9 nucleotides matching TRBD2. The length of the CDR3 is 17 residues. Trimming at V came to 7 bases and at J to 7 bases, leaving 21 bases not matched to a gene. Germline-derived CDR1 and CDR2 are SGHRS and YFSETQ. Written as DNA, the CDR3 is TGCGCCAGCGCCAAAGGTCCTAGGGCGGGAGGGCCGGAAGAGCAGTACTTC. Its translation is CASAKGPRAGGPEEQYF.

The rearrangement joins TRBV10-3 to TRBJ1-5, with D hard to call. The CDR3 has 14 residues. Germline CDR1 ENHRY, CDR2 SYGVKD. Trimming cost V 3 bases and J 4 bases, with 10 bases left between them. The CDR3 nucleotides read TGTGCCATCAGTGACCCCGGTCGAAATCAGCCCCAGCATTTT. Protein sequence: CAISDPGRNQPQHF.